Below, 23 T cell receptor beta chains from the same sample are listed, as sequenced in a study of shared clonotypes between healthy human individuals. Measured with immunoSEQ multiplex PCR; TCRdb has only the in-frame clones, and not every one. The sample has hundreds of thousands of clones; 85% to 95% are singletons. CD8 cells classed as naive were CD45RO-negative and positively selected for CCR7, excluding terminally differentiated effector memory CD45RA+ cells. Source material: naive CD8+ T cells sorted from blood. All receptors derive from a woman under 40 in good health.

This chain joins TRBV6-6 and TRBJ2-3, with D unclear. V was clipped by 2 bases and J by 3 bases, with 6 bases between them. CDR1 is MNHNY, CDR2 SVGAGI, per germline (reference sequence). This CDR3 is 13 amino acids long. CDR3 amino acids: CASSYEATDTQYF. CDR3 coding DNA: TGTGCCAGCAGTTACGAAGCGACAGATACGCAGTATTTT.

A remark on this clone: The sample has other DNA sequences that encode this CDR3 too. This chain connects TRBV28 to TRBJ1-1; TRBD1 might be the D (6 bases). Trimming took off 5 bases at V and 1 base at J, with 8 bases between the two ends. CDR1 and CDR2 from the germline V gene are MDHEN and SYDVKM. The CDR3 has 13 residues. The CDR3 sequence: CASSLRGNTEAFF. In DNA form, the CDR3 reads TGTGCCAGCAGTCTCAGGGGGAACACTGAAGCTTTCTTT.

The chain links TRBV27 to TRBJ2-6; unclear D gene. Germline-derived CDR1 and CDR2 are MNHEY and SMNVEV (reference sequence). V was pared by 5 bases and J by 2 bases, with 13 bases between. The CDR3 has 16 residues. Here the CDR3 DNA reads TGTGCCAGCAGTATGAGCCCTGGCCCTGGGGCCAACGTCCTGACTTTC. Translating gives CASSMSPGPGANVLTF.

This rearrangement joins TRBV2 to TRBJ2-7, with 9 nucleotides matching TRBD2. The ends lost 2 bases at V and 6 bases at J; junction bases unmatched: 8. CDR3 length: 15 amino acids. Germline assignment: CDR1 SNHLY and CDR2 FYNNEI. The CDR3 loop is CASSESLGLAREQYF. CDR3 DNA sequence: TGTGCCAGCAGTGAATCTCTGGGACTAGCTCGCGAGCAGTACTTC.

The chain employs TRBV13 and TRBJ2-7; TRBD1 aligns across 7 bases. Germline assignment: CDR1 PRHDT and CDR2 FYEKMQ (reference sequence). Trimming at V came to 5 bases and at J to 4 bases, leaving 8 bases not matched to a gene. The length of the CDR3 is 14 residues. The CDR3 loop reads CASSHDRDPYEQYF. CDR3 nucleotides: TGTGCCAGCAGCCACGACAGGGACCCATACGAGCAGTACTTC.

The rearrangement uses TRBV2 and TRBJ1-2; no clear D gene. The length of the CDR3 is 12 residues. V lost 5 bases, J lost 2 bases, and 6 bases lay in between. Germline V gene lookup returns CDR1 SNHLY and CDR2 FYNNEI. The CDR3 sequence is CASSNDNYGYTF. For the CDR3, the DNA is TGTGCCAGCAGTAACGACAACTATGGCTACACCTTC.

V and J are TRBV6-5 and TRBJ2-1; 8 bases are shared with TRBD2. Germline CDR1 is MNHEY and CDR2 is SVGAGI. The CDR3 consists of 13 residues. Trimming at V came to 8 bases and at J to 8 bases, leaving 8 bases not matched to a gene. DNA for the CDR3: TGTGCCAGCTTCGGACTAGCTTTAGATGAGCAGTTCTTC. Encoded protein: CASFGLALDEQFF.

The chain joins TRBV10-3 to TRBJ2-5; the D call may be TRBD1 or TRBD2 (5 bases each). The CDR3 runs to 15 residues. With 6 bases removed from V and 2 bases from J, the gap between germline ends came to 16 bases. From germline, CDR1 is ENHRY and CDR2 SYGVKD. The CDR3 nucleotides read TGTGCCATCAGGGACGGATGGGGGTCACAAGAGACCCAGTACTTC. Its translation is CAIRDGWGSQETQYF.

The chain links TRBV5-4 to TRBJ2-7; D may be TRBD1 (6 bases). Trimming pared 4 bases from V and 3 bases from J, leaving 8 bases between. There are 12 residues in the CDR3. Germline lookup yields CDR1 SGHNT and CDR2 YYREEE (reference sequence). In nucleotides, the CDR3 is TGTGCCAGCAGCATGGACAGCTACGAGCAGTACTTC. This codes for CASSMDSYEQYF.

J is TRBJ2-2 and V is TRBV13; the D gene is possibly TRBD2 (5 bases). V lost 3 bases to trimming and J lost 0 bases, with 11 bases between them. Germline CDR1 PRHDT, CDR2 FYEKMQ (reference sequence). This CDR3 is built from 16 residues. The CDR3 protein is CASSFRTDSNTGELFF. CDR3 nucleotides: TGTGCCAGCAGCTTCCGGACGGACTCGAACACCGGGGAGCTGTTTTTT.

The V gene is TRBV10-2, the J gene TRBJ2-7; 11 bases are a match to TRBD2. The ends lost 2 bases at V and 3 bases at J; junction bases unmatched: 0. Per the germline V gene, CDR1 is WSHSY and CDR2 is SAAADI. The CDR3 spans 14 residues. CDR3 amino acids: CASSEGLAGYEQYF. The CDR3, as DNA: TGCGCCAGCAGTGAGGGACTAGCGGGCTACGAGCAGTACTTC.

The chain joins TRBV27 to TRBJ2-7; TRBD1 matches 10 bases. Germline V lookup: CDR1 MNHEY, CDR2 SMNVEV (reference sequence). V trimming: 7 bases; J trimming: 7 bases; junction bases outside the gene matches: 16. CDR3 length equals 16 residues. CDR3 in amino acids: CASNPAPGQGYREQYF. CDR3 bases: TGTGCCAGCAACCCGGCCCCGGGACAGGGGTACAGGGAGCAGTACTTC.

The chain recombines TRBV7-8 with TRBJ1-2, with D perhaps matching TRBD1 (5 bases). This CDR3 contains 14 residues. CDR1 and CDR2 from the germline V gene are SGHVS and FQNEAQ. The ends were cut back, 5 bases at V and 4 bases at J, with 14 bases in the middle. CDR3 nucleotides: TGTGCCAGCAGCAGGTCGGGGGAGCTCTATGGCTACACCTTC. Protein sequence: CASSRSGELYGYTF.

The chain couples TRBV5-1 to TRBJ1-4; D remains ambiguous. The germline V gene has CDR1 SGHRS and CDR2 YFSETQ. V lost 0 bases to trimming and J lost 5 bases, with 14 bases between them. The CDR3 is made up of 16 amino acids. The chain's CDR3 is CASSLEGLLGNEKLFF. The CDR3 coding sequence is TGCGCCAGCAGCTTGGAAGGGCTCCTGGGGAATGAAAAACTGTTTTTT.

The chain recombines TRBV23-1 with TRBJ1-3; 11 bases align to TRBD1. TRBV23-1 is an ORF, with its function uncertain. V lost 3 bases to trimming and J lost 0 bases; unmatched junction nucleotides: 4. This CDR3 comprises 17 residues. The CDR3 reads CASSQGQGESSGNTIYF. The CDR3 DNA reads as TGCGCCAGCAGTCAGGGACAGGGGGAAAGCTCTGGAAACACCATATATTTT.

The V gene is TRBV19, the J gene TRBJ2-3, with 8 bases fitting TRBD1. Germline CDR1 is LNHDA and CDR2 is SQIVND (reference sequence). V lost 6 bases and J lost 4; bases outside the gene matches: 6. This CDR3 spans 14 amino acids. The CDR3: CASSWGQAADTQYF. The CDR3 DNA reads TGTGCCAGTAGCTGGGGACAGGCTGCAGATACGCAGTATTTT.

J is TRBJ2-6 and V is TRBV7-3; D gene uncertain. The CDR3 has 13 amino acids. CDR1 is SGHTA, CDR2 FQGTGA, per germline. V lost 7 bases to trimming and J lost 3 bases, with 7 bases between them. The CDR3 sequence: CASMSSGANVLTF. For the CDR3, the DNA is TGTGCCAGCATGTCCAGTGGGGCCAACGTCCTGACTTTC.

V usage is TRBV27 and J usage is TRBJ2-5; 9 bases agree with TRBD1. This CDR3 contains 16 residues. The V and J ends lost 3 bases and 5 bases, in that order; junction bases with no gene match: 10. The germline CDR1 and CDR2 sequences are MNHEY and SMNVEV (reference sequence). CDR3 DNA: TGTGCCAGCAGTTTCTCACAGGGGGCGCTGGGGGAGACCCAGTACTTC. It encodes CASSFSQGALGETQYF.

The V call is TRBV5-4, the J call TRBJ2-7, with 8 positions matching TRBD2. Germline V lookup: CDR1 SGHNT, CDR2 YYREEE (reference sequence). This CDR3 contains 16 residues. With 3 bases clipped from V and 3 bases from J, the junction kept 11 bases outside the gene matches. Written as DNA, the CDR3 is TGTGCCAGCAGCTATGAGAGCGGGGGAAGTCGCTACGAGCAGTACTTC. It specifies CASSYESGGSRYEQYF.

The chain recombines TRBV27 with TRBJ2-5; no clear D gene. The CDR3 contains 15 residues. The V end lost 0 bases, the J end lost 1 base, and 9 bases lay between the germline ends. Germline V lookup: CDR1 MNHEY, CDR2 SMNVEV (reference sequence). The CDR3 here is CASSLSFGSQETQYF. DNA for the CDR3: TGTGCCAGCAGTTTATCGTTCGGGTCCCAAGAGACCCAGTACTTC.

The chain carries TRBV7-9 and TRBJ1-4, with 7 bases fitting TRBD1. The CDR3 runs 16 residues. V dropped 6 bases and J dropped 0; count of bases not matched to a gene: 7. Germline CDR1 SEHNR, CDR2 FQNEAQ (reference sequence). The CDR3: CASSRGQVATNEKLFF. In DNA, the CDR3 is TGTGCCAGCAGTCGAGGACAGGTTGCAACTAATGAAAAACTGTTTTTT. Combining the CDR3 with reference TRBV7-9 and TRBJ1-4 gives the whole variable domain DTGVSQNPRHKITKRGQNVTFRCDPISEHNRLYWYRQTLGQGPEFLTYFQNEAQLEKSRLLSDRFSAERPKGSFSTLEIQRTEQGDSAMYLCASSRGQVATNEKLFFGSGTQLSVL.

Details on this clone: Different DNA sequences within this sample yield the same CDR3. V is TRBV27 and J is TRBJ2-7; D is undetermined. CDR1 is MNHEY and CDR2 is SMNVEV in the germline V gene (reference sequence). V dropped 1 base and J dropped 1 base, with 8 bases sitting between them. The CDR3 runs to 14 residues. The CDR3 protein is CASSLYGPSYEQYF. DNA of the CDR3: TGTGCCAGCAGTTTATATGGGCCATCCTACGAGCAGTACTTC.

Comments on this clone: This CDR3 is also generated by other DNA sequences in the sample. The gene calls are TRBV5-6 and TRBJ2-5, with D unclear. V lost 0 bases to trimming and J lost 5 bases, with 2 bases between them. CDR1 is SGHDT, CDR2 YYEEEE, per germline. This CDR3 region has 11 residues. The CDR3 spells CASSLDETQYF. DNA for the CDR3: TGTGCCAGCAGCTTGGATGAGACCCAGTACTTC.